Shown below are 22 T cell receptor beta chains from a single sample sequenced in a study of T cell repertoires in cytomegalovirus infection. TCRdb reprocessed the reads with MiXCR, giving one entry per CDR3 protein. The table has over 45,000 distinct CDR3 sequences, around 20% seen once. Antigens for these TCRs are unknown. Material: CD8+ T cells from cultured PBMCs, obtained from culture after CMV antigen stimulation. These TCRs come from a human donor in good health (CMV status not recorded). Some clones in this sample may be carry-over from other donors' samples.

This clonotype was seen a few times. The chain recombines TRBV7-3 with TRBJ2-3; D may correspond to TRBD1 or TRBD2 (6 bases each). Germline CDR1 SGHTA, CDR2 FQGTGA. V shed 1 base and J shed 4 bases, with 12 bases lying between them. This CDR3 region has 15 residues. The CDR3: CASSLNGGRADTQYF. DNA of the CDR3: TGTGCCAGCAGCTTAAACGGGGGCAGGGCAGATACGCAGTATTTT.

This clonotype was detected only a few times. The chain links TRBV7-2 to TRBJ2-7, with D perhaps matching TRBD1 or TRBD2 (6 bases each). Germline V lookup: CDR1 SGHTA, CDR2 FQGNSA. V was trimmed by 1 base and J by 3 bases, leaving 13 bases between them. The CDR3 totals 15 residues. The CDR3 nucleotides are TGTGCCAGCAGCTTAGGTTGGGGGGCTGTCTACGAGCAGTACTTC. Protein product: CASSLGWGAVYEQYF.

The rearrangement joins TRBV27 to TRBJ2-1, with D unclear. The ends were cut back, 3 bases at V and 6 bases at J, with 15 bases in the middle. The CDR3 totals 15 residues. Germline CDR1 is MNHEY and CDR2 is SMNVEV (reference sequence). The CDR3 region has the DNA TGTGCCAGCAGTTTTTGGTCCGAAATTCCCAATGAGCAGTTCTTC. It is translated as CASSFWSEIPNEQFF.

This clonotype was counted only a few times. The chain joins TRBV12-3 or TRBV12-4 to TRBJ2-6, with D unclear. The CDR3 runs 15 residues. The V and J ends lost 7 bases and 4 bases respectively, with 14 bases between them. Here the CDR3 reads CASTSVGNGANVLTF. The CDR3 DNA follows: TGTGCCAGCACCTCGGTGGGTAACGGGGCCAACGTCCTGACTTTC.

This clonotype was observed a few times. V usage is TRBV28 and J usage is TRBJ1-2; the D is unclear. Between the trimmed V and J ends, which lost 4 bases and 2 bases, there was a span of 8 bases. This CDR3 has 13 amino acids. Germline V CDR1 and CDR2: MDHEN, SYDVKM. The CDR3 protein is CASSSVRNYGYTF. DNA of the CDR3: TGTGCCAGCAGTTCCGTCAGGAACTATGGCTACACCTTC.

This clonotype was seen ten or more times. The chain is built from TRBV4-3 and TRBJ2-7; 11 nucleotides align to TRBD2. From germline, CDR1 is LGHNA and CDR2 YSLEER. The CDR3 length is 16 residues. J lost 3 bases, V lost 4 bases, and 8 bases had no gene match. The CDR3 protein is CASSPSTSGAHYEQYF. CDR3 coding DNA: TGCGCCAGCAGCCCTTCGACTAGCGGGGCCCACTACGAGCAGTACTTC.

This clonotype turned up a few times. V gene TRBV7-3 combines with J gene TRBJ2-1; possible D gene TRBD1, 5 bases. This CDR3 region has 14 residues. With 3 bases removed from V and 6 bases from J, the gap between germline ends came to 12 bases. Germline V lookup: CDR1 SGHTA, CDR2 FQGTGA. CDR3 nucleotide sequence: TGTGCCAGCAGCTTGAAGTGGGGCCCCAATGAGCAGTTCTTC. It yields the protein CASSLKWGPNEQFF.

This clonotype was picked up a small number of times. The CDR3: CASSLDPNEQFF. Written as DNA, the CDR3 is TGTGCCAGCAGCTTAGATCCCAATGAGCAGTTCTTC. J is TRBJ2-1 and V is TRBV7-9; D is unclear. Germline V gives CDR1 SEHNR, CDR2 FQNEAQ (reference sequence). V dropped 1 base and J dropped 6 bases, with 4 bases sitting between them. The CDR3 is made up of 12 amino acids.

CDR3 nucleotide sequence: TGCAGTGCTAGAGAGGGGAGGTTGGGGGGAACTGAAGCTTTCTTT. Its protein is CSAREGRLGGTEAFF. This chain links TRBV20-1 with TRBJ1-1; D is perhaps TRBD1 (5 bases). This CDR3 has 15 amino acids. Germline loops: CDR1 DFQATT, CDR2 SNEGSKA (reference sequence). V dropped 0 bases and J dropped 5 bases, with 16 bases sitting between them.

This clonotype came up a few times. V and J are TRBV20-1 and TRBJ2-5; 7 bases line up with TRBD1. The CDR3 is made up of 14 amino acids. From germline, CDR1 is DFQATT and CDR2 SNEGSKA (reference sequence). With V trimmed by 3 bases and J by 2 bases, 6 bases remained unmatched. CDR3 sequence: CSARSGGEQETQYF. The CDR3 bases are TGCAGTGCTAGGTCAGGGGGAGAGCAAGAGACCCAGTACTTC.

In this sample, this clonotype turned up a few times. The chain has TRBV28 and TRBJ1-4; 8 bases are shared with TRBD1. CDR3 length: 15 residues. Germline V lookup: CDR1 MDHEN, CDR2 SYDVKM. The ends lost 5 bases at V and 6 bases at J; junction bases unmatched: 8. The DNA of the CDR3 is TGTGCCAGCAGTCCCAGGGGGCTCGGATATGAAAAACTGTTTTTT. This gives the protein CASSPRGLGYEKLFF.

This clonotype was seen a few times. The rearrangement links TRBV12-3 or TRBV12-4 to TRBJ2-7; possible D gene TRBD1, 5 bases. This CDR3 is built from 14 residues. The V gene lost 5 bases and the J gene lost 2 bases, with 13 bases spanning the gap. The CDR3 loop is CASSPGMGPYEQYF. The DNA for the CDR3 is TGTGCCAGCAGTCCAGGGATGGGGCCCTACGAGCAGTACTTC.

This clonotype came up a few times. This rearrangement joins TRBV7-9 to TRBJ1-2, with D possibly TRBD1 on 5 matching bases. V lost 4 bases to trimming and J lost 0 bases, with 15 bases between them. CDR1 and CDR2 from the germline V gene are SEHNR and FQNEAQ (reference sequence). The CDR3 is 16 amino acids. The CDR3 DNA reads TGTGCCAGCAGCTCATATGGGGGGGGTTCTAACTATGGCTACACCTTC. It yields the protein CASSSYGGGSNYGYTF.

This clonotype was seen a handful of times. This chain uses TRBV27 with TRBJ2-1; 12 bases are a match to TRBD2. The CDR3 totals 15 residues. Per the germline V gene, CDR1 is MNHEY and CDR2 is SMNVEV (reference sequence). J lost 2 bases, V lost 6 bases, and 2 bases had no gene match. CDR3 sequence reads: CASSWTSGTYNEQFF. The CDR3 coding sequence is TGTGCCAGCAGCTGGACTAGCGGGACCTACAATGAGCAGTTCTTC.

The rearrangement joins TRBV7-2 to TRBJ2-1, with no clear D. The CDR3 sequence is 12 residues long. Germline assignment: CDR1 SGHTA and CDR2 FQGNSA. V was clipped by 3 bases and J by 8 bases, with 8 bases between them. The CDR3 DNA follows: TGTGCCAGCAGCTTGGCAATCCATGAGCAGTTCTTC. It codes for CASSLAIHEQFF.

V usage is TRBV7-8 and J usage is TRBJ1-2; TRBD1 matches 12 bases. Trimming at V came to 4 bases and at J to 4 bases, leaving 7 bases not matched to a gene. CDR1 SGHVS and CDR2 FQNEAQ come from the germline V gene. This CDR3 contains 16 residues. The CDR3 region has the DNA TGTGCCAGCAGCTCGCCCCGGGACAGGGGGCCCTATGGCTACACCTTC. Translated: CASSSPRDRGPYGYTF.

This chain uses TRBV7-8 with TRBJ2-7; no firm D call. Deletions cut 5 bases from V and 1 base from J, with 21 bases between. This CDR3 contains 17 residues. Germline CDR1 and CDR2: SGHVS and FQNEAQ. Here the CDR3 DNA reads TGTGCCAGCAGCCTACCGGGTGGCAGCGACGTTTCCTACGAGCAGTACTTC. Protein sequence: CASSLPGGSDVSYEQYF.

This chain links TRBV7-6 with TRBJ1-4, with D unclear. This CDR3 is built from 16 residues. Germline V gives CDR1 SGHVS, CDR2 FNYEAQ. Between the trimmed V and J ends, which lost 1 base and 6 bases, there was a span of 15 bases. The CDR3 nucleotides are TGTGCCAGCAGCTTAGAAGTAGCAGCTGCCCATGAAAAACTGTTTTTT. As protein: CASSLEVAAAHEKLFF.

This clonotype was observed many times. CDR3 sequence reads: CASSLYAGTYEQYF. In DNA form, the CDR3 reads TGTGCCAGCAGTTTATATGCGGGTACCTACGAGCAGTACTTC. The chain employs TRBV27 and TRBJ2-7; D may be TRBD2 (5 bases). V shed 1 base and J shed 2 bases, with 9 bases lying between them. CDR3 length: 14 residues. The germline CDR1 and CDR2 sequences are MNHEY and SMNVEV (reference sequence).

The chain couples TRBV7-6 to TRBJ2-6, with 7 bases lining up with TRBD1. The V segment lost 4 bases and the J segment 0 bases; nucleotides outside the gene matches: 3. The CDR3 sequence is 16 residues long. Germline CDR1 and CDR2: SGHVS and FNYEAQ. Written as DNA, the CDR3 is TGTGCCAGCAGCTCCGGGACAGTCTCTGGGGCCAACGTCCTGACTTTC. It yields the protein CASSSGTVSGANVLTF. Drawing the rest from reference TRBV7-6 and TRBJ2-6, the complete variable domain is GAGVSQSPRYKVTKRGQDVALRCDPISGHVSLYWYRQALGQGPEFLTYFNYEAQQDKSGLPNDRFSAERPEGSISTLTIQRTEQRDSAMYRCASSSGTVSGANVLTFGAGSRLTVL.

This clonotype was found many times. The chain employs TRBV29-1 and TRBJ2-1; D gene ambiguous. V shed 4 bases and J shed 0 bases, with 19 bases lying between them. CDR1 and CDR2 (germline): SQVTM, ANQGSEA. CDR3 size: 17 residues. The DNA of the CDR3 is TGCAGCGTTGTCGGCCCGGTGGCGGAGATCTCCTACAATGAGCAGTTCTTC. Translation: CSVVGPVAEISYNEQFF.

The chain combines TRBV6-5 with TRBJ2-1; 9 positions match TRBD2. Trimming took 6 bases from V and 4 from J; bases not matched to a gene: 7. The V gene's germline CDR1 is MNHEY and CDR2 SVGAGI. CDR3 length: 15 amino acids. The DNA of the CDR3 is TGTGCCAGCAGCTATCTAGCGGGGCGATACAATGAGCAGTTCTTC. It specifies CASSYLAGRYNEQFF.